Listed below are T cell receptor beta chains from one sample, sequenced in a study of T-cell reconstitution after alpha-beta-depleted transplantation in children. TCRdb re-derived calls from the PCR reads in MiXCR, one entry per CDR3 protein. The sample lists about half a million distinct CDR3 sequences; 12% were seen once. Sequenced material: PBMCs from the stem cell graft donor, taken from the stem cell graft. Receptors were obtained from a human donor who donated a stem cell graft to a child with combined immunodeficiency. Each CDR3 is given with its conserved first and last residue. Each record gives: clone size, J gene, V gene, CDR3 protein. Some rows mark clone size as missing; the rest say once, few, many or name a class of expanded clone.

many | TRBJ1-2 | TRBV12-3/TRBV12-4 | CASSSRQDRGYTF
many | TRBJ1-5 | TRBV12-3/TRBV12-4 | CASSQILINRGNQPQHF
NA | TRBJ2-7 | TRBV6-2/TRBV6-3 | CASISAPPGSYEQYF
many | TRBJ2-1 | TRBV12-3/TRBV12-4 | CASRYTGDTNYNEQFF
many | TRBJ2-7 | TRBV3-1 | CASSHPGLAGESYEQYF
few | TRBJ2-1 | TRBV30 | CAWSVPRGGGEDEQFF
few | TRBJ2-1 | TRBV24-1 | CATSVVGTPGNEQFF
NA | TRBJ2-5 | TRBV20-1 | CSARDPGTSGETQYF
NA | TRBJ1-6 | TRBV6-1 | CASTYDRLSYNSPLHF
NA | TRBJ2-7 | TRBV3-1 | CASSHGGTGASYEQYF
NA | TRBJ2-3 | TRBV20-1 | CSARDRTSKDTQYF
many | TRBJ1-5 | TRBV5-1 | CASSRTVSNQPQHF
NA | TRBJ2-1 | TRBV24-1 | CATSDSNLLAGSYNEQFF
NA | TRBJ2-1 | TRBV3-1 | CASSQKARWTSGIDEQFF
many | TRBJ1-5 | TRBV12-3/TRBV12-4 | CASSWFRQPQHF
many | TRBJ2-5 | TRBV6-1 | CASSQIMLNWVRERNQETQYF
few | TRBJ2-3 | TRBV6-6 | CASLDPGGTQYF
NA | TRBJ2-3 | TRBV18 | CASSPIPSSGSLDTQYF
few | TRBJ2-1 | TRBV20-1 | CSARRDRRNEQFF
many | TRBJ2-7 | TRBV29-1 | CSVQGAPYEQYF
NA | TRBJ2-1 | TRBV29-1 | CSGGQGGNEQFF
few | TRBJ1-6 | TRBV11-2 | CASSSWDSNSPLHF
NA | TRBJ2-2 | TRBV7-2 | CASSVQGALSGELFF
NA | TRBJ2-3 | TRBV27 | CASSLSYLGTDTQYF
many | TRBJ2-1 | TRBV24-1 | CATSDFRRRNEQFF
NA | TRBJ2-5 | TRBV11-2 | CASSSGTGLETQYF
NA | TRBJ1-1 | TRBV5-1 | CASRQVPGNTEAFF
many | TRBJ2-1 | TRBV10-3 | CAISESGYYNEQFF
few | TRBJ2-7 | TRBV4-3 | CASSQVGQGVNEQYF
NA | TRBJ2-1 | TRBV5-1 | CASSLQGLLNEQFF
few | TRBJ1-5 | TRBV12-3/TRBV12-4 | CASSLSDPGQPQHF
many | TRBJ2-3 | TRBV11-2 | CASSPRGSGTLDTQYF
NA | TRBJ1-5 | TRBV15 | CATSRPMGTGWRQPQHF
NA | TRBJ1-5 | TRBV18 | CASSQGGHQPQHF
NA | TRBJ2-6 | TRBV19 | CASKVEGGSGANVLTF
NA | TRBJ1-4 | TRBV12-3/TRBV12-4 | CASSSPGQGDEKLFF
NA | TRBJ2-7 | TRBV6-5 | CASSYSLGSTGRYEQYF
many | TRBJ2-7 | TRBV5-1 | CASSYRDRDYEQYF
few | TRBJ2-7 | TRBV20-1 | CSASHPGSSYEQYF
many | TRBJ2-1 | TRBV24-1 | CATSDFGEAYNEQFF
few | TRBJ1-2 | TRBV6-5 | CATSGMGGYTF
few | TRBJ2-4 | TRBV7-2 | CASSLDSREGNIQYF
NA | TRBJ2-1 | TRBV27 | CASSFTGYNEQFF
few | TRBJ1-4 | TRBV4-3 | CASSLDSPPVKLFF
few | TRBJ1-4 | TRBV7-2 | CASSLGAGALEELFF
few | TRBJ1-5 | TRBV7-9 | CASSPWDPNQPQHF
few | TRBJ1-1 | TRBV6-2/TRBV6-3 | CASTPRGGGANTEAFF
few | TRBJ2-3 | TRBV20-1 | CSARDAFGTDTQYF
NA | TRBJ2-7 | TRBV12-3/TRBV12-4 | CASGPRTGSFSYEQYF
many | TRBJ2-1 | TRBV20-1 | CSAPAYNEQFF
few | TRBJ2-3 | TRBV21-1 | CASRQGGREGNTDTQYF
many | TRBJ2-2 | TRBV28 | CASSTLRPGELFF
NA | TRBJ2-3 | TRBV7-3 | CASSSRGGGTDTQYF
few | TRBJ2-1 | TRBV7-9 | CASSLVRGAWDEQFF